The 12 T cell receptor beta chains below were found in one sample sequenced in a study of response to subunit inactivated influenza vaccine. TCRdb ran MiXCR on the RT-PCR reads and lists one entry per CDR3 protein. The sample records 650,000 or so distinct CDR3 sequences, approximately 15% being singletons. The specimen comprised PBMCs from blood, sampled 14 to 15 days before vaccination. The receptor source for this set is a man aged 50 to 59 who received an inactivated influenza vaccine.

The chain combines TRBV20-1 with TRBJ1-2; perhaps TRBD1 as D (5 bases). Trimming removed 7 bases at V and 4 bases at J, with 16 bases between. Germline V lookup: CDR1 DFQATT, CDR2 SNEGSKA (reference sequence). The CDR3 contains 13 residues. Written as DNA, the CDR3 is TGCAGTGTTAAACCGGGACCGGGCTATGGCTACACCTTC. This encodes CSVKPGPGYGYTF.

This clonotype was recorded many times. The chain is built from TRBV11-1 and TRBJ2-1; TRBD2 matches at 8 bases. Losses at the gene ends were 1 base for V and 2 bases for J; bases not matched to a gene: 13. Germline-derived CDR1 and CDR2 are SGHAT and FQDESV (reference sequence). CDR3 length: 19 amino acids. CDR3 amino acids: CASSLVGGRGDSPYNEQFF. The CDR3 DNA reads as TGTGCCAGCAGCTTAGTAGGTGGGCGGGGGGATTCACCCTACAATGAGCAGTTCTTC.

The rearrangement joins TRBV2 to TRBJ1-5; D ambiguous. Germline values: CDR1 SNHLY, CDR2 FYNNEI. The CDR3 extends over 14 amino acids. V was cut by 3 bases and J by 4 bases, with 10 bases left in between. The CDR3 nucleotides read TGTGCCAGCAGTGAGAATTTGGGAAATCAGCCCCAGCATTTT. Translation: CASSENLGNQPQHF.

This clonotype showed up just a few times. CDR3 amino acids: CASSAKTTGGTNTGELFF. DNA of the CDR3: TGTGCCAGCTCTGCCAAAACAACAGGGGGCACGAACACCGGGGAGCTGTTTTTT. The J gene is TRBJ2-2, the V gene TRBV18; 9 bases match TRBD1. CDR1 and CDR2 (germline): KGHSH, LQKENI. The CDR3 sequence is 18 residues long. V was clipped by 6 bases and J by 0 bases; unmatched bases: 11.

The genes are TRBV3-1 and TRBJ2-1; 12 bases match TRBD2. CDR1 is LGHDT and CDR2 is YNNKEL in the germline V gene (reference sequence). J lost 12 bases, V lost 4 bases, and 16 bases had no gene match. This CDR3 region has 17 residues. The CDR3 region has the DNA TGTGCCAGCAGCCGTGGCTCCGGGACTAGCGGGTCCTGGGGGCAGTTCTTC. This translates into CASSRGSGTSGSWGQFF.

The chain has TRBV4-1 and TRBJ2-3, with TRBD2 matching over 10 bases. The CDR3 is 16 residues long. Germline CDR1 is MGHRA and CDR2 is YSYEKL. The V and J ends lost 1 base and 0 bases, in that order; junction bases with no gene match: 1. The CDR3 sequence is CASSQALAGSTDTQYF. The DNA of the CDR3 is TGCGCCAGCAGCCAAGCACTAGCGGGGAGCACAGATACGCAGTATTTT.

This chain links TRBV6-4 with TRBJ1-1, with TRBD1 identical over 7 bases. The CDR3 sequence is 13 residues long. Germline loops: CDR1 MRHNA, CDR2 SNTAGT. With V trimmed by 10 bases and J by 0 bases, 5 bases remained unmatched. In nucleotides, the CDR3 is TGTGCCACCACAGGGGCGATGAACACTGAAGCTTTCTTT. Protein product: CATTGAMNTEAFF.

This clonotype has at least ten counts. The chain employs TRBV20-1 and TRBJ1-2; no clear D. This CDR3 is 14 amino acids long. Trimming took 0 bases from V and 4 from J, leaving 12 bases between them. Germline-derived CDR1 and CDR2 are DFQATT and SNEGSKA (reference sequence). This CDR3 reads CSARDLGNLYGYTF. CDR3 nucleotides: TGCAGTGCTAGAGATTTAGGGAACCTCTATGGCTACACCTTC.

This clonotype was found a few times. The genes are TRBV4-2 and TRBJ2-1; the D gene is possibly TRBD2 (6 bases). CDR1 LGHNA and CDR2 YNFKEQ come from the germline V gene. Trimming removed 1 base at V and 0 bases at J, with 25 bases between. CDR3 size: 21 residues. CDR3 in amino acids: CASSQVRGRVGGASSYNEQFF. The CDR3, as DNA: TGTGCCAGCAGCCAAGTCCGTGGCCGGGTTGGCGGGGCCAGCTCCTACAATGAGCAGTTCTTC.

This clonotype was observed at least ten times. V gene TRBV6-8 combines with J gene TRBJ2-3; no definite D call. Trimming stripped 8 bases from V and 0 bases from J, with 6 bases between. Germline loops: CDR1 MNHGY, CDR2 SAAAGT. The CDR3 runs 12 residues. The CDR3 protein is CASSASTDTQYF. In DNA form, the CDR3 reads TGTGCCAGCTCCGCTAGCACAGATACGCAGTATTTT.

The table lists this clonotype with many counts. This chain uses TRBV6-2 or TRBV6-3 with TRBJ2-7; TRBD2 aligns across 8 bases. Germline CDR1 MNHEY, CDR2 SVGEGT. With 5 bases clipped from V and 7 bases from J, the junction kept 22 bases outside the gene matches. The CDR3 length is 18 residues. CDR3 nucleotides: TGTGCCAGCAGTCCCGGCCTCCTGAAACTAGCGGCCCCACTTGAGCAGTACTTC. Protein sequence: CASSPGLLKLAAPLEQYF.

This clonotype was seen a few times. DNA of the CDR3: TGTGCCAGCAGCTTATACACCACCCGACAGGCTGGCTACACCTTC. It codes for CASSLYTTRQAGYTF. The V gene is TRBV7-2, the J gene TRBJ1-2; tentative D call: TRBD1 (6 bases). This CDR3 spans 15 amino acids. Trimming removed 2 bases at V and 7 bases at J, with 17 bases between. CDR1 and CDR2 from the germline V gene are SGHTA and FQGNSA.